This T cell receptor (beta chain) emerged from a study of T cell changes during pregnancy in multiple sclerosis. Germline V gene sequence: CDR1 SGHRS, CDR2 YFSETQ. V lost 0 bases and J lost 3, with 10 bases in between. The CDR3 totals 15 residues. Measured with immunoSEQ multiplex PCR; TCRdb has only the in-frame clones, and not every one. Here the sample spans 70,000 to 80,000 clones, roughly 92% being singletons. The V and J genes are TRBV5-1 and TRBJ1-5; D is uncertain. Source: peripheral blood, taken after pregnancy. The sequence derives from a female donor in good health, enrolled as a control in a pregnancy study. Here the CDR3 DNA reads TGCGCCAGCAGCTTGGCCTCGGGTAACAATCAGCCCCAGCATTTT. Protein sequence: CASSLASGNNQPQHF.